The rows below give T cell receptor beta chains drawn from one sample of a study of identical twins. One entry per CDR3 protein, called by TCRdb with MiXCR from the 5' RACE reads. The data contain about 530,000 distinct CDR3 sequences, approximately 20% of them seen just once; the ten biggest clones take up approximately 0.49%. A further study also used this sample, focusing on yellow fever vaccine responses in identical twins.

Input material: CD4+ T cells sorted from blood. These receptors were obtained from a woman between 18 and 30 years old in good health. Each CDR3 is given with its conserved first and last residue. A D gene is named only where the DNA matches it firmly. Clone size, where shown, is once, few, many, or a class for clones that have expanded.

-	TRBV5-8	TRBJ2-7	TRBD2	CASRPSGRTGEQYF	TGTGCCAGCAGGCCTAGCGGGAGGACGGGCGAGCAGTACTTC
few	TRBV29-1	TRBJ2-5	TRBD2	CSVGPGGPGETQYF	TGCAGCGTTGGCCCGGGAGGGCCGGGGGAGACCCAGTACTTC
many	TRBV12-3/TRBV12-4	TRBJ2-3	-	CASSWLDTQYF	TGTGCCAGCAGTTGGTTGGATACGCAGTATTTT
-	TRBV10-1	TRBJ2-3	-	CASSEKSGNTDTQYF	TGCGCCAGCAGCGAGAAATCCGGGAACACAGATACGCAGTATTTT
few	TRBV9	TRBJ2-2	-	CASSPPVSNTGELFF	TGTGCCAGCAGCCCCCCCGTCTCGAACACCGGGGAGCTGTTTTTT
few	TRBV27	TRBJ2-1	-	CASKNILYNEQFF	TGTGCCAGCAAGAACATCCTATACAATGAGCAGTTCTTC
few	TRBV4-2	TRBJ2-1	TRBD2	CASSRGLAGGREQFF	TGTGCCAGCAGCCGGGGACTAGCGGGAGGGCGTGAGCAGTTCTTC
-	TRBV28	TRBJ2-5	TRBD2	CASSPSGTQETQYF	TGTGCCAGCAGCCCAAGCGGGACTCAAGAGACCCAGTACTTC
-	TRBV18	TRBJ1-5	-	CASSPQQNSNQPQHF	TGTGCCAGCTCACCTCAACAGAATAGCAATCAGCCCCAGCATTTT
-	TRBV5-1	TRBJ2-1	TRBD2	CASNSGLSYNEQFF	TGCGCCAGCAATAGCGGGCTTTCCTACAATGAGCAGTTCTTC
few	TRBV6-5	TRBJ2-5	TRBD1	CASSWDSLRKTQYF	TGTGCCAGCAGTTGGGACAGTCTTAGAAAGACCCAGTACTTC
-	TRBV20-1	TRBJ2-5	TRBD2	CSARDNLAEETQYF	TGCAGTGCTAGAGATAACCTAGCGGAGGAGACCCAGTACTTC
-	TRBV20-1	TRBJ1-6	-	CSAKEGADRGSPLHF	TGCAGTGCAAAAGAAGGGGCGGACAGAGGTTCACCCCTCCACTTT
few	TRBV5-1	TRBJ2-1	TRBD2	CASSPGTSGIYEQFF	TGCGCCAGCAGTCCCGGGACTAGCGGGATTTATGAGCAGTTCTTC
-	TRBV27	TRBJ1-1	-	CASRGRGVGSVNTEAFF	TGTGCCAGCAGGGGAAGGGGTGTAGGGTCGGTGAACACTGAAGCTTTCTTT
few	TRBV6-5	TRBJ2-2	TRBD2	CASSWTSPTANTGELFF	TGTGCCAGCAGTTGGACTAGCCCAACTGCGAACACCGGGGAGCTGTTTTTT
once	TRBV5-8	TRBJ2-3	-	CASSTGGGRTDTQYF	TGTGCCAGCAGCACCGGGGGCGGGCGCACAGATACGCAGTATTTT
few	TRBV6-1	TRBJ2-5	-	CASRSGWQETQYF	TGTGCCAGCAGATCAGGGTGGCAAGAGACCCAGTACTTC
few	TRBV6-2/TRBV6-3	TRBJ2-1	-	CASSYYRNPNEQFF	TGTGCCAGCAGTTACTACAGAAACCCCAATGAGCAGTTCTTC
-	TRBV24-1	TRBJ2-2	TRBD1	CATSGWGQGNTGELFF	TGTGCCACCAGTGGTTGGGGACAGGGAAACACCGGGGAGCTGTTTTTT
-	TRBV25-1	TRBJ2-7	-	CASGTRGSYEQYF	TGTGCCAGCGGGACCCGCGGCTCCTACGAGCAGTACTTC
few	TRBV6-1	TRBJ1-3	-	CASSGAGNTIYF	TGTGCCAGCAGTGGAGCTGGAAACACCATATATTTT
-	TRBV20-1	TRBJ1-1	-	CSARPGGRGGNTEAFF	TGCAGTGCCCGTCCGGGAGGCAGGGGAGGGAACACTGAAGCTTTCTTT
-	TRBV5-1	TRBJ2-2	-	CASSIRTDNTGELFF	TGCGCCAGCAGCATCCGGACGGATAACACCGGGGAGCTGTTTTTT
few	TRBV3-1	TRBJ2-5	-	CASSPHGEETQYF	TGTGCCAGCAGCCCCCATGGTGAAGAGACCCAGTACTTC
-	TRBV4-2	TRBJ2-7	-	CASSRDILYEQYF	TGTGCCAGCAGCCGGGACATTCTCTACGAGCAGTACTTC
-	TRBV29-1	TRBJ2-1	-	CSVYTSRSSYNEQFF	TGCAGCGTATATACTAGCAGAAGCTCCTACAATGAGCAGTTCTTC
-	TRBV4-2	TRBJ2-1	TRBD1	CASSQDGQGADEQFF	TGTGCCAGCAGCCAAGACGGACAGGGGGCTGATGAGCAGTTCTTC
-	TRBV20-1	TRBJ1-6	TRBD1	CSARLGQGSSPLHF	TGCAGTGCTAGACTTGGACAGGGGTCTTCACCCCTCCACTTT
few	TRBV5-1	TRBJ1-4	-	CASSLLGRDNEKLFF	TGCGCCAGCAGCTTATTGGGCAGGGATAATGAAAAACTGTTTTTT
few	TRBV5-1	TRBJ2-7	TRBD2	CASSLRGPGGYEQYF	TGCGCCAGCAGCCTTAGAGGGCCGGGGGGCTACGAGCAGTACTTC
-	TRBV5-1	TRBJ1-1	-	CASSLDDRQTEAFF	TGCGCCAGCAGCTTGGATGACAGGCAGACTGAAGCTTTCTTT
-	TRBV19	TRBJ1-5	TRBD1	CASSIGSRGEHGNQPQHF	TGTGCCAGTAGTATAGGGTCCAGGGGGGAGCATGGCAATCAGCCCCAGCATTTT
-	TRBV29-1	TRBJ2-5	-	CSVGGARGETQYF	TGCAGCGTTGGGGGGGCCAGGGGAGAGACCCAGTACTTC
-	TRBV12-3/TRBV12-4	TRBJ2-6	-	CASSPGAANVLTF	TGTGCCAGCAGCCCGGGGGCGGCCAACGTCCTGACTTTC
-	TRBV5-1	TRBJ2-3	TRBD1	CASSIMGQDTDTQYF	TGCGCCAGCAGCATTATGGGACAGGATACAGATACGCAGTATTTT
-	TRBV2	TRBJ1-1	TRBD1	CASSEARTGYTEAFF	TGTGCCAGCAGTGAAGCGCGGACAGGATACACTGAAGCTTTCTTT
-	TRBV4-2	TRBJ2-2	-	CASSQGPGGSTGELFF	TGTGCCAGCAGCCAAGGCCCAGGCGGCAGCACCGGGGAGCTGTTTTTT
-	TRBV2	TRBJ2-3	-	CASSENHPEWTTQYF	TGTGCCAGCAGTGAAAATCACCCCGAATGGACTACGCAGTATTTT
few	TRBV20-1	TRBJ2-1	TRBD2	CSARDSGSRDEQFF	TGCAGTGCTAGAGATAGCGGGAGTAGAGATGAGCAGTTCTTC
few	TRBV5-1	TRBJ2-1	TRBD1	CASSPSRTGLGEQFF	TGCGCCAGCAGCCCGTCCCGGACAGGGTTGGGTGAGCAGTTCTTC
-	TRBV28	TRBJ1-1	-	CASIPGTRDTEAFF	TGTGCCAGCATACCGGGAACGAGGGACACTGAAGCTTTCTTT
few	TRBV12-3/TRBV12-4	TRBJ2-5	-	CASSHLALQETQYF	TGTGCCAGCAGCCATCTAGCTTTACAAGAGACCCAGTACTTC
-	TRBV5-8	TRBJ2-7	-	CASSLGILYEQYF	TGTGCCAGCAGCTTGGGTATCCTATACGAGCAGTACTTC
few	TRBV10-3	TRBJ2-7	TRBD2	CAISDRAGGAYEQYF	TGTGCCATCAGTGACAGAGCGGGGGGAGCCTACGAGCAGTACTTC
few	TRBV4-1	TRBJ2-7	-	CASSQARVYEQYF	TGCGCCAGCAGCCAAGCCAGGGTGTACGAGCAGTACTTC
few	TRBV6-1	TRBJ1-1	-	CASSEKSGQLNTEAFF	TGTGCCAGCAGTGAAAAAAGTGGTCAATTGAACACTGAAGCTTTCTTT
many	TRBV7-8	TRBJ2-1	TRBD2	CASSLGLVSGSYNEQFF	TGTGCCAGCAGCTTAGGCCTAGTGAGCGGGAGCTACAATGAGCAGTTCTTC
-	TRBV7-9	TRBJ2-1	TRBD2	CASSIGTSGTFYNEQFF	TGTGCCAGCAGCATCGGGACTAGCGGGACCTTCTACAATGAGCAGTTCTTC
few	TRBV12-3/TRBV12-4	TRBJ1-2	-	CASSKRTYGYTF	TGTGCCAGCAGTAAACGGACCTATGGCTACACCTTC
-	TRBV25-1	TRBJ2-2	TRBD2	CASSELAGGHRDTGELFF	TGTGCCAGCAGTGAACTAGCGGGAGGTCACCGAGACACCGGGGAGCTGTTTTTT
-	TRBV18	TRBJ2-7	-	CASSSLRTGLYYEQYF	TGTGCCAGCTCATCCCTTCGAACGGGACTGTACTACGAGCAGTACTTC
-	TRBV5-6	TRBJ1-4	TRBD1	CASSLQGASSQLFF	TGTGCCAGCAGCTTACAGGGGGCAAGCTCACAACTGTTTTTT
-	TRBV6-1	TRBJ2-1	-	CASSRIGDEQFF	TGTGCCAGCAGTCGAATAGGCGATGAGCAGTTCTTC